This T cell receptor (beta chain) derives from a study of neurological immune-mediated disorders (dated by TCRdb to the late 2010s). Broadly, across the study: Peripheral blood TCR-beta repertoires from patients with HTLV-I-associated myelopathy (HAM/TSP), patients with multiple sclerosis, and healthy controls were compared in the study using UMI-based sequencing. The approximately 100 TCR-beta libraries included longitudinal samples, technical triplicates and paired sorted CD4+ and CD8+ T-cell subsets alongside PBMC samples. Technical triplicate libraries were sequenced to precisely calculate the variability in frequency of each individual clone. The cohort was made up of 68 subjects, consisting of around 14 HAM/TSP patients, around 35 multiple sclerosis patients and approximately 20 healthy controls. What the authors observed across the whole study: The highest TCR clonal expansion was observed in HAM/TSP patients, whereas the lowest was observed in MS patients, even when compared with healthy controls. Expanded clones from different subjects shared no identical CDR3 amino acid sequences, which suggests that TCR-beta repertoires were private in all groups.

The sample's time point label, decoded: technical triplicate 3. TCR libraries for sorted subsets were made from some 1 million sorted CD4+ or CD8+ T cells. PBMCs were separated from peripheral blood using Ficoll-Hypaque density gradient centrifugation and then cryopreserved in liquid nitrogen. Paired sorted CD4+ and CD8+ subsets came from healthy controls, HAM/TSP patients and MS patients. cDNA was synthesized by template-switch 5'RACE using a primer carrying a 10-nucleotide random unique molecular identifier by which each TCR transcript was tagged. Each sequencing run produced over 160 million TCR-beta sequences covering 15-18 subjects. The RNeasy kit was used to extract total RNA. Using the KAPA Real-time Library Amplification kit, TCR-beta VDJ regions were amplified with primers for the TCR constant region and the 5'RACE anchor. Sample indexes and Illumina adaptors were added in a first PCR, after which library yield was increased in a second PCR. After Ampure bead purification, the TCR product of roughly 650 bp was size-selected on a 2% E-gel SizeSelection system. Before pooling, libraries had their quality checked on a Bioanalyzer, their concentration measured with Qubit, and their quantity determined with the Kapa Library Quantification kit. Paired-end 2 x 150 bp sequencing of the libraries was performed on an Illumina HiSeq 2500. To increase sequence diversity, roughly 24-31% phiX was spiked into each library pool. Processing in the source paper ran as follows. Quality-filtered reads were processed with the UMI-based MiGEC pipeline, and over 90% of raw TCR sequences were removed by the MiGEC pipeline during error correction. VDJ genes were aligned to IMGT germline references, and clonotypes were defined by unique CDR3 amino acid sequence plus V-J genes. Clonal expansion, Shannon diversity, and CDR3 relatedness (CalcPairwiseDistances, ClusterSamples) were evaluated with VDJtools, and phylogenetic trees were built with CLCbio workbench. Clones with at least 8 unique UMIs were defined as expanded, with this threshold being based on coefficient-of-variation modelling across technical triplicates. In-frame beta chains were kept once TCRdb had trimmed the public reads at Q25 with fastp and called clones with MiXCR. One record per CDR3 amino acid sequence lists the most common genes and DNA. For this entry, the V and J calls and clone size follow TCRdb and not the study's own pipeline. This sample holds about 30,000 distinct CDR3 sequences; about 16% were observed only once. Roughly 5% of the sample lies in the top ten.

Counted from cysteine to phenylalanine, this CDR3 has 15 amino acids. CDR3 DNA only is kept here, 45 bases in frame from base 1. V is pruned by 5 bases and J by 7 bases, leaving 8 bases of the junction without a gene match. The germline V gene sets CDR1 to SNHLY and CDR2 to FYNNEI. As concerns this clonotype: This receptor's antigen is unknown. The input lacks base qualities; no much larger clone sits a single base away.

The source of this sequence is a female donor with HTLV-1-associated myelopathy (HAM/TSP). The sequenced sample consisted of CD4+ T cells from blood. The V and J genes are TRBV2 and TRBJ2-1; TRBD2 lines up with 10 middle nucleotides. The CDR3: CASSLSGRAWNEQFF. In nucleotide form, the sequence is TGTGCCAGCAGTCTCAGCGGGAGGGCCTGGAATGAGCAGTTCTTC.